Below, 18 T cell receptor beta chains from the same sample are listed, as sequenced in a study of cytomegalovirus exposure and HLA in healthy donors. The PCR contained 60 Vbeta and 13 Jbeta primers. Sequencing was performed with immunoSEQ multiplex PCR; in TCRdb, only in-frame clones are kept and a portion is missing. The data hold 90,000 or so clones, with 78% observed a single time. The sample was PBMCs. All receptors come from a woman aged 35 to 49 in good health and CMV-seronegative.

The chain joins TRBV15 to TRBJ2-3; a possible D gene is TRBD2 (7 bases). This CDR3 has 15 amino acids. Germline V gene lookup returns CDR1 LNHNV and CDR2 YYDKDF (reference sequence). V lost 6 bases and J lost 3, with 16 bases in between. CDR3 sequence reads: CATSRAGGLTDTQYF. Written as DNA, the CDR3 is TGTGCCACCAGTCGGGCCGGGGGGCTGACAGATACGCAGTATTTT.

CDR3 protein: CASSGRRYNEQFF. The CDR3 nucleotides are TGTGCCAGCAGCGGGAGGCGGTACAATGAGCAGTTCTTC. The V gene is TRBV9, the J gene TRBJ2-1; D is possibly TRBD2 (5 bases). Trimming stripped 3 bases from V and 4 bases from J, with 8 bases between. Germline V CDR1 and CDR2: SGDLS, YYNGEE. The length of the CDR3 is 13 residues.

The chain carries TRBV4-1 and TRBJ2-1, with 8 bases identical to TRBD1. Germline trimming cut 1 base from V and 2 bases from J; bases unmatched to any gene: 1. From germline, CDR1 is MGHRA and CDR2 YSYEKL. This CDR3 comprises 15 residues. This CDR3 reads CASSQAQGAYNEQFF. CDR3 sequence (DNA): TGCGCCAGCAGCCAAGCACAGGGGGCCTACAATGAGCAGTTCTTC.

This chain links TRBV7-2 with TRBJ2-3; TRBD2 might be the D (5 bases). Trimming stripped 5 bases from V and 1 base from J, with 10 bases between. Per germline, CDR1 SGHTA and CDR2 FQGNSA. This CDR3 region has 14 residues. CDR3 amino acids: CASSKGLRTDTQYF. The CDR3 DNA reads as TGTGCCAGCAGCAAAGGACTCCGCACAGATACGCAGTATTTT.

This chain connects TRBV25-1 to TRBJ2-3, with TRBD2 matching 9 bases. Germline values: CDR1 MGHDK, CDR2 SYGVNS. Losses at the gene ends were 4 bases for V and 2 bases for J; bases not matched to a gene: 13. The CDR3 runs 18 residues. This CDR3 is CASSVLAGRGLLTDTQYF. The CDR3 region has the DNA TGTGCCAGCAGTGTACTAGCGGGCCGCGGTCTCCTCACAGATACGCAGTATTTT.

This chain's CDR3 is CASSLEGAGTEAFF. The CDR3 DNA follows: TGTGCCAGCAGCTTAGAGGGGGCTGGGACTGAAGCTTTCTTT. The chain has TRBV7-6 and TRBJ1-1, with 7 bases matching TRBD1. Germline CDR1 is SGHVS and CDR2 is FNYEAQ. The trim removed 1 base at V and 5 bases at J, leaving 4 bases unmatched. This CDR3 comprises 14 residues.

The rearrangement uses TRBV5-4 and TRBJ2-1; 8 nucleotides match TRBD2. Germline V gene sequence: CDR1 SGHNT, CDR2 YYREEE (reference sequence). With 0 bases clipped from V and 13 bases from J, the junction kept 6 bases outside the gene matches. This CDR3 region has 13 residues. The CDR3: CASSLAAGGVQFF. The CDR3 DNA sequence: TGTGCCAGCAGCTTGGCGGCCGGGGGGGTTCAGTTCTTC.

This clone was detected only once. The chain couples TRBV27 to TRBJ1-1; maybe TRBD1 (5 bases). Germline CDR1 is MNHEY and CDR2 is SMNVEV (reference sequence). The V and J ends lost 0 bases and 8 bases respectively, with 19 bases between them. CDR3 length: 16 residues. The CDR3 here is CASSLSGWAGPVEAFF. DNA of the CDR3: TGTGCCAGCAGTTTATCGGGATGGGCAGGGCCAGTGGAAGCTTTCTTT.

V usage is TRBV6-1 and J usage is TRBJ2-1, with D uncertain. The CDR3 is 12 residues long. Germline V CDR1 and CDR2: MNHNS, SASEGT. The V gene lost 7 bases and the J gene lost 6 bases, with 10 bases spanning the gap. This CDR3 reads CASTFPGNEQFF. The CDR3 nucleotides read TGTGCCAGCACCTTCCCGGGCAATGAGCAGTTCTTC.

The CDR3 reads CASSLGWGSHARAEAFF. In DNA form, the CDR3 reads TGTGCCAGCAGCTTGGGGTGGGGCAGTCATGCTAGGGCTGAAGCTTTCTTT. The chain recombines TRBV7-6 with TRBJ1-1; D perhaps matches TRBD1 (5 bases). With 3 bases removed from V and 6 bases from J, the gap between germline ends came to 23 bases. From germline, CDR1 is SGHVS and CDR2 FNYEAQ. The CDR3 has 17 amino acids.

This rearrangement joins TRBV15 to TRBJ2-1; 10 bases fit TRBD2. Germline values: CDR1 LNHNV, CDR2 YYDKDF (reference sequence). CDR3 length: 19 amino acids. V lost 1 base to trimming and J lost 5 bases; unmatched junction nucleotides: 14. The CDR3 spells CATSRGSMASGRINNEQFF. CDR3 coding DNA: TGTGCCACCAGCAGAGGAAGTATGGCTAGCGGGAGAATAAACAATGAGCAGTTCTTC.

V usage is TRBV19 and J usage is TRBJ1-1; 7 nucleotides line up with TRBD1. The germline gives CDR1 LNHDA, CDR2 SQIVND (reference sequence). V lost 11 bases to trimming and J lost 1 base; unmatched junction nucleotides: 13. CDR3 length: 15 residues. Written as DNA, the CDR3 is TGTGCCGCCCGAGGTCATCGACAGGGGAACACTGAAGCTTTCTTT. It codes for CAARGHRQGNTEAFF.

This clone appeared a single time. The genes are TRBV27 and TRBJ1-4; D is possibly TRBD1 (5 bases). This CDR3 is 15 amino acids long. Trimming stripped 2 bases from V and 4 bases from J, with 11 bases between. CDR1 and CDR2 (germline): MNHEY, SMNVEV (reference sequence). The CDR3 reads CASSLGVRDNEKLFF. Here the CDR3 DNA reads TGTGCCAGCAGTTTAGGGGTCAGGGATAATGAAAAACTGTTTTTT.

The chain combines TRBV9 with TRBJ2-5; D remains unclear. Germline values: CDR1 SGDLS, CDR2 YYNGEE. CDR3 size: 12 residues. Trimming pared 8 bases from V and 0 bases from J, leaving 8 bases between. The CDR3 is CASPQDQETQYF. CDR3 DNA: TGTGCCAGTCCGCAGGACCAAGAGACCCAGTACTTC.

Written as DNA, the CDR3 is TGCGCCAGCAGAGACAGCACTGAAGCTTTCTTT. It translates to CASRDSTEAFF. V is TRBV5-1 and J is TRBJ1-1; a possible D gene is TRBD1 (5 bases). Trimming took off 5 bases at V and 4 bases at J, with 6 bases between the two ends. Germline lookup yields CDR1 SGHRS and CDR2 YFSETQ. This CDR3 contains 11 residues.

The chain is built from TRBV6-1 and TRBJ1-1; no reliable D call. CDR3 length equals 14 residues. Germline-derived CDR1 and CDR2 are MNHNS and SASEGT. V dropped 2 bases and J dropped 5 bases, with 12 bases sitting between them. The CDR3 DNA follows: TGTGCCAGCAGTGAATTTGAGGGTCTGACTGAAGCTTTCTTT. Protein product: CASSEFEGLTEAFF.

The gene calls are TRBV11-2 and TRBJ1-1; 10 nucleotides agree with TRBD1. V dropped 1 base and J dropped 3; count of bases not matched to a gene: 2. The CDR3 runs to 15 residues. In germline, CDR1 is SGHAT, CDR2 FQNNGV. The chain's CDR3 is CASSLGQGAYTEAFF. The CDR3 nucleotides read TGTGCCAGCAGCTTAGGACAGGGGGCGTACACTGAAGCTTTCTTT.

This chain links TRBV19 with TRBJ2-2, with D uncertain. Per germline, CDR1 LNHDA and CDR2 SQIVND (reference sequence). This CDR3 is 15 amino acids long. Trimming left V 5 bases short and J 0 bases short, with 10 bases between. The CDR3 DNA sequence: TGTGCCAGTAGTCACGTGGGCGCGAACACCGGGGAGCTGTTTTTT. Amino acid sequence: CASSHVGANTGELFF.